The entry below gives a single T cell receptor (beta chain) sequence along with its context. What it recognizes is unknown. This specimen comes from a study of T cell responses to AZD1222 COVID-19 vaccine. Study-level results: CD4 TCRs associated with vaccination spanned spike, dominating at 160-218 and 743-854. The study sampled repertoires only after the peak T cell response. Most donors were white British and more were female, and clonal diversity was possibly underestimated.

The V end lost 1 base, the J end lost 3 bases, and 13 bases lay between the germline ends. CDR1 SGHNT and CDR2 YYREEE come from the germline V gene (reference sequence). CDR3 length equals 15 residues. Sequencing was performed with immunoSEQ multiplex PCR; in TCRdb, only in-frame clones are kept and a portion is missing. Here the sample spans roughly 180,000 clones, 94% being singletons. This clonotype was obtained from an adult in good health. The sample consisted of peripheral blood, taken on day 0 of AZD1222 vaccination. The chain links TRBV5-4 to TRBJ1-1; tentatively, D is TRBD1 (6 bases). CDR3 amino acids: CASSLQGLRYTEAFF. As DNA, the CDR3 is TGTGCCAGCAGCTTGCAGGGGCTGAGGTACACTGAAGCTTTCTTT.